Given below is one T cell receptor (beta chain) in context. What this receptor recognizes is not known. Per-base qualities were not stored, and no clone one base away is much larger. Here V drops 3 bases and J drops 2 bases, and the junction holds 8 bases not matched to any gene. Its CDR3 holds 15 amino acids, cysteine through phenylalanine. The DNA shown is the 45-base CDR3, in frame from base 1. CDR1 and CDR2, looked up from the germline V gene (reference sequence), are DFQATT and SNEGSKA. This sample stems from a study of control samples from healthy donors and cancer patients (dated by TCRdb to the early 2020s). The library was made by the immunoSEQ multiplex PCR assay. The clones in this table, taken by TCRdb from immuneACCESS, are in-frame only. Not every clone is retained; where verified, under half of the shortfall comes from an unresolved V gene, and the cause of the rest is unknown. The sample profile shows more than 50,000 clones; roughly 88% of them were found once. The biggest ten clones account for less than 4% of the sample.

This chain is built from TRBV20-1 and TRBJ2-7; TRBD1 aligns with 9 central bases. This receptor was identified in a man in his fifties or sixties in good health. Sequencing used blood. The CDR3 region reads CSASEWDRAAYEQYF. The sequence in DNA is TGCAGTGCTAGTGAATGGGACAGGGCAGCCTACGAGCAGTACTTC.